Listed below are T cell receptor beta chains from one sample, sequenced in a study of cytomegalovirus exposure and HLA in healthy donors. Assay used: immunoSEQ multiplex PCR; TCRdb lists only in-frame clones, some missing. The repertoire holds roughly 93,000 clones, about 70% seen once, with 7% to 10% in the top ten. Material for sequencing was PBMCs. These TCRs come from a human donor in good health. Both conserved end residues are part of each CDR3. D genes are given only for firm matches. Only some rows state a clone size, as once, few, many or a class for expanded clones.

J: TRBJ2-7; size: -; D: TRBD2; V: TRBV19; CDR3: CASSALAGMYEQYF
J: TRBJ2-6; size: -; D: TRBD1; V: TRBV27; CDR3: CASRARDRAPGANVLTF
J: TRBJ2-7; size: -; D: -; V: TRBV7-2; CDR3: CASSLVSYSNSYEQYF
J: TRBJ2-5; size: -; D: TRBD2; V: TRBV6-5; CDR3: CASSYSSGGPGDQYF
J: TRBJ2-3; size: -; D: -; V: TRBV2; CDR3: CASAEERIDTQYF
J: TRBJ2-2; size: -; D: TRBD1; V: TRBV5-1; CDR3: CASSWDRGSGELFF
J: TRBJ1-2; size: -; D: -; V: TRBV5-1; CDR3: CASSQAGERYGYTF
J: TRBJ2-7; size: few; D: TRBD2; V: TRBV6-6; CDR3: CASRDGTSGTYEQYF
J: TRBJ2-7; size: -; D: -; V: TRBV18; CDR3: CASSLAEREQYF
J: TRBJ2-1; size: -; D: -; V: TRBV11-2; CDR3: CASSLNTRAGPSSYNEQFF
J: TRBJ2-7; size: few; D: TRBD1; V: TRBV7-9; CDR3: CASRRGTGSYEQYF
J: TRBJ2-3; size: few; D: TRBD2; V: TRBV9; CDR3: CASSPQRGGTDTQYF
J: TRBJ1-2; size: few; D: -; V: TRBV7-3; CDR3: CASSDGGEDGYTF
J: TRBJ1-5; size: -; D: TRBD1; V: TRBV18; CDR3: CASSPTGTGERQPQHF
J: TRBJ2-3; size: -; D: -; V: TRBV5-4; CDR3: CASSSTSRVRDTQYF
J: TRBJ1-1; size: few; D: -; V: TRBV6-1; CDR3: CASSENEGNTEAFF
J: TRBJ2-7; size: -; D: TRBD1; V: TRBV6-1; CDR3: CASSRDRISHEQYF
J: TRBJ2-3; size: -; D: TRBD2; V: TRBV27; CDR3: CASSRILITSGRATDTQYF
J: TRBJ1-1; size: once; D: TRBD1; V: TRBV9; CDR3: CASSVTGGLNTEAFF
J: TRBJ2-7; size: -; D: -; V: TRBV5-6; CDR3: CASSSYGTDYEQYF
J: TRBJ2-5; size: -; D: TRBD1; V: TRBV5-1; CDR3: CASSRTGTGETQYF
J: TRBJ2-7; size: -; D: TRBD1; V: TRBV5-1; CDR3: CASSTGTGPYEQYF
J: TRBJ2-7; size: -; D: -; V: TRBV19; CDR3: CASSMTGSSYEQYF
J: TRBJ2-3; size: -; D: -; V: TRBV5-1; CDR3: CASSERSGGFASTDTQYF
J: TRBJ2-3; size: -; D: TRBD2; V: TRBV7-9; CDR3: CASSLRRLAGGRTDTQYF
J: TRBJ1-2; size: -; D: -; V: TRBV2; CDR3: CASSEVGQIGAYGYTF
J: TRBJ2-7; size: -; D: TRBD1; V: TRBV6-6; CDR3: CASSYLRTGYEQYF
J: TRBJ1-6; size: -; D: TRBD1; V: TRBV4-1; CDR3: CASSQLGDRNSPLHF
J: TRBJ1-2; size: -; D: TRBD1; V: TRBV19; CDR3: CASSASGTDGYTF
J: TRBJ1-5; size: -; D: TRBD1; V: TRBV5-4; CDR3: CASSLVGQGDNQPQHF
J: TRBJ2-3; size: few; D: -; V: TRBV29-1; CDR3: CSCGQGGDTQYF
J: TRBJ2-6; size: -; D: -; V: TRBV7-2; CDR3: CASSLQTAPGANVLTF
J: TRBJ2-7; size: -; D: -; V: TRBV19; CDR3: CASSIPDRTYEQYF
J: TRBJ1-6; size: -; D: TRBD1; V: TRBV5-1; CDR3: CASSPAGTGERPLHF
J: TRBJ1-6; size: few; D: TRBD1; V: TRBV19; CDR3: CASSTGQSYNSPLHF
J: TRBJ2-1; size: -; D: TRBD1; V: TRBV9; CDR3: CASSVQDRGRSRGYNEQFF
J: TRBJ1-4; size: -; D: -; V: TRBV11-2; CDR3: CASSTRMGSEKLFF
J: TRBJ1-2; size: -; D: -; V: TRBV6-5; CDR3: CASATASYGYTF
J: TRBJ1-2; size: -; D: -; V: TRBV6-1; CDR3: CASSEAAGHPAKDGYTF
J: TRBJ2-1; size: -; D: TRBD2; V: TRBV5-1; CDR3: CASSLQRGDYNEQFF
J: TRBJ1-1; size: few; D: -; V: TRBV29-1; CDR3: CSLENGANTEAFF
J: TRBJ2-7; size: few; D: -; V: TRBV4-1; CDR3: CASSQTPGSLYYEQYF
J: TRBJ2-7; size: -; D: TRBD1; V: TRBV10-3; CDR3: CAISELDRAAYEQYF
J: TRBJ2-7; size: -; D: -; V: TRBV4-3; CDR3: CASSQERGSGAVEQYF
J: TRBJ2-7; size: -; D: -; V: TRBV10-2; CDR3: CASSAQGSYEQYF
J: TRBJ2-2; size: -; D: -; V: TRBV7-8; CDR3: CASSLIPGPTGELFF
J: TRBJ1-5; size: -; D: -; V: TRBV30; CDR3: CAWSERGRSNQPQHF
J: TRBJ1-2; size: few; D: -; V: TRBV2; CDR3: CASSQNRVSHGYTF
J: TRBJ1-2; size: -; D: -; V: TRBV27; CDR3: CASSPGDFRGYTF
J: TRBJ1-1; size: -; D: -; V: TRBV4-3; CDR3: CASSQSYRDTEAFF
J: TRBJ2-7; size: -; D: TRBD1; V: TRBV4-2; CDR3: CASSPADRAHEQYF